This TCR beta chain was profiled in a study of radiation and T cells in renal cell carcinoma. CDR3 length: 13 residues. Germline loops: CDR1 KGHSH, CDR2 LQKENI. V was cut by 2 bases and J by 7 bases, with 9 bases left in between. Specified time point: blood 4 weeks post-SBRT, at nephrectomy. The treatment denotes: 15 Gy SBRT to primary tumor, nephrectomy 4 weeks later. This clone showed up just once. TCRdb keeps only in-frame clones here, not all; method: immunoSEQ multiplex PCR. The sample has under 200,000 clones; 88% are singletons. This specimen consisted of blood, obtained from a patient whose treatment included radiotherapy and nephrectomy. The TCR originated in a woman aged 45-65 years with renal cell carcinoma. The chain has TRBV18 and TRBJ1-5; D is uncertain. For the CDR3, the DNA is TGTGCCAGCTCACCAGGGATAGGGCAGCCCCAGCATTTT. Translating it yields CASSPGIGQPQHF. Filled out from reference TRBV18 and TRBJ1-5, the complete variable domain reads NAGVMQNPRHLVRRRGQEARLRCSPMKGHSHVYWYRQLPEEGLKFMVYLQKENIIDESGMPKERFSAEFPKEGPSILRIQQVVRGDSAAYFCASSPGIGQPQHFGDGTRLSIL.